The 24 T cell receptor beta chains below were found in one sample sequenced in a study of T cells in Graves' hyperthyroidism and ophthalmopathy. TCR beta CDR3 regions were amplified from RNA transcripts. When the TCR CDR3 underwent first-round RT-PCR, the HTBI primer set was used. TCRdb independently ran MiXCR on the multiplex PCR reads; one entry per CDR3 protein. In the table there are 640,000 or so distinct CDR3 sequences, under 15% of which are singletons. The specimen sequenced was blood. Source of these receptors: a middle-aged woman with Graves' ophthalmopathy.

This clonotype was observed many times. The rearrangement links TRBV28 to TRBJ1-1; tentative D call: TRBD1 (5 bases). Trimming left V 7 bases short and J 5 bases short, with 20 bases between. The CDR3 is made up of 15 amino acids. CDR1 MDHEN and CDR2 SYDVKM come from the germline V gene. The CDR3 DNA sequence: TGTGCCAGCACCAACGGGGACTCCACGGGGACTGAAGCTTTCTTT. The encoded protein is CASTNGDSTGTEAFF.

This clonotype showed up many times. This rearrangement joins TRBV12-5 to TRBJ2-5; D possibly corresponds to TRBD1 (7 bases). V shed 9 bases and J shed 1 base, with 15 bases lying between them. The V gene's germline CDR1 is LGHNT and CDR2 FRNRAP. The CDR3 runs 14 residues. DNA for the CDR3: TGTGCTAGAACGGCGGGACAGCCCCAAGAGACCCAGTACTTC. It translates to CARTAGQPQETQYF.

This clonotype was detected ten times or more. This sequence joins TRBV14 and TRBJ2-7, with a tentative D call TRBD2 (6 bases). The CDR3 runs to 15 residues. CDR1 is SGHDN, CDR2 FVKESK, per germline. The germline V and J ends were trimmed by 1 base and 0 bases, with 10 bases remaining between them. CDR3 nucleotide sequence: TGTGCCAGCAGCCAAGTGCGGGGTTCCTCCTACGAGCAGTACTTC. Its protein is CASSQVRGSSYEQYF.

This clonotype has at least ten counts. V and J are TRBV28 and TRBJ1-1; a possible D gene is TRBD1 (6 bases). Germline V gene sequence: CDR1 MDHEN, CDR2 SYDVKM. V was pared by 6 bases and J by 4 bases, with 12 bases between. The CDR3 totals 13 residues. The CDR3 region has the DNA TGTGCCAGCAGAACCCAGGGGAGCACTGAAGCTTTCTTT. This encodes CASRTQGSTEAFF.

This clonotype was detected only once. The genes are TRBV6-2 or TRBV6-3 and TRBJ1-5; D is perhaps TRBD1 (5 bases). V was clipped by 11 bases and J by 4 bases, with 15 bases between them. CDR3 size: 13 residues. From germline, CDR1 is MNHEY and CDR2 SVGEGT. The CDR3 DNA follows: TGTGCCTCCCGCCTCGACAGAAATCAGCCCCAGCATTTT. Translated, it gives CASRLDRNQPQHF.

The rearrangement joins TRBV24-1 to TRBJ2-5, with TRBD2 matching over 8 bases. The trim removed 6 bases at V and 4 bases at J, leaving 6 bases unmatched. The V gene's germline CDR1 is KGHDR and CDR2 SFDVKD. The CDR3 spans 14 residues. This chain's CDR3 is CATSPRGGGETQYF. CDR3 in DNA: TGTGCCACCAGTCCTCGGGGGGGCGGAGAGACCCAGTACTTC.

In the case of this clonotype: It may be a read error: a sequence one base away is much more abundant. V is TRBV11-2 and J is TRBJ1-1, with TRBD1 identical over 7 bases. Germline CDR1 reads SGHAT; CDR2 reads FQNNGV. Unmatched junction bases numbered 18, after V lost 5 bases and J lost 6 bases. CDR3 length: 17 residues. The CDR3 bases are TGTGCCAGCAGCCACGCGACGATGAGGGGGCAAGACGCTGAAGCTTTCTTT. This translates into CASSHATMRGQDAEAFF. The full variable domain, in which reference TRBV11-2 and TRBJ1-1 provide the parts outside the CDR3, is EAGVAQSPRYKIIEKRQSVAFWCNPISGHATLYWYQQILGQGPKLLIQFQNNGVVDDSQLPKDRFSAERLKGVDSTLKIQPAKLEDSAVYLCASSHATMRGQDAEAFFGQGTRLTVV.

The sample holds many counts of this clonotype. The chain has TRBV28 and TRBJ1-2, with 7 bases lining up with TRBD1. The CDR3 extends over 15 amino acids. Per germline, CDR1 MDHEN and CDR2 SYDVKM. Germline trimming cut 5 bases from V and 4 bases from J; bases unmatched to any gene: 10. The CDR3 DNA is TGTGCCAGCAGTCCCCCGACAGGGACGGTCTATGGCTACACCTTC. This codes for CASSPPTGTVYGYTF.

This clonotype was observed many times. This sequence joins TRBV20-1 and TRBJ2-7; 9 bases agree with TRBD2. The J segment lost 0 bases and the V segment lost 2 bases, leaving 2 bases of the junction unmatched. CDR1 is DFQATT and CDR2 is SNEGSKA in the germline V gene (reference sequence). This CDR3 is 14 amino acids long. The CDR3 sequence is CSARLAGPSYEQYF. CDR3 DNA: TGCAGTGCTAGACTAGCGGGACCCTCCTACGAGCAGTACTTC.

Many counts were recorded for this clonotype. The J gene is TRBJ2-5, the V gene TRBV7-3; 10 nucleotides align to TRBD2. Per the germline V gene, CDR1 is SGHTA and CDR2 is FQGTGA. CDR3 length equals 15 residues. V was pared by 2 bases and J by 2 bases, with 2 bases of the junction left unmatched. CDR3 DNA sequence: TGTGCCAGCAGCTTAGGACTAGCGGAACAAGAGACCCAGTACTTC. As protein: CASSLGLAEQETQYF. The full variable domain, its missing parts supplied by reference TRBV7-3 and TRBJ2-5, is GAGVSQTPSNKVTEKGKYVELRCDPISGHTALYWYRQSLGQGPEFLIYFQGTGAADDSGLPNDRFFAVRPEGSVSTLKIQRTERGDSAVYLCASSLGLAEQETQYFGPGTRLLVL.

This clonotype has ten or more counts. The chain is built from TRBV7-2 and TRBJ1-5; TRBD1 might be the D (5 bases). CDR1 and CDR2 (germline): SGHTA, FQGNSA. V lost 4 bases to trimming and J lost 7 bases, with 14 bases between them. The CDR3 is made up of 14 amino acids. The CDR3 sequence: CASSSLGWDQPQHF. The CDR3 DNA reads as TGTGCCAGCAGCTCCCTAGGGTGGGACCAGCCCCAGCATTTT.

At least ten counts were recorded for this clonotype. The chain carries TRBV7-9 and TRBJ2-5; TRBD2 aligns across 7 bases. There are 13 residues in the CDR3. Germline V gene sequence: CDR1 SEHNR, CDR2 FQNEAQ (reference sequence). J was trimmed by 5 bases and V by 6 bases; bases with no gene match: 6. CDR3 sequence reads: CASRETSLETQYF. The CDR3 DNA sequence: TGTGCCAGCAGGGAGACTAGCCTGGAGACCCAGTACTTC.

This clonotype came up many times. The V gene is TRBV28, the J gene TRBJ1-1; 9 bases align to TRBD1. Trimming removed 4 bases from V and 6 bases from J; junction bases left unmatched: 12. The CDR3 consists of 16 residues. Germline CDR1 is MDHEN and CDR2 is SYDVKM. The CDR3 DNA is TGTGCCAGCAGTTCGCACAGGGGGCCGGCGCGAGCTGAAGCTTTCTTT. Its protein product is CASSSHRGPARAEAFF.

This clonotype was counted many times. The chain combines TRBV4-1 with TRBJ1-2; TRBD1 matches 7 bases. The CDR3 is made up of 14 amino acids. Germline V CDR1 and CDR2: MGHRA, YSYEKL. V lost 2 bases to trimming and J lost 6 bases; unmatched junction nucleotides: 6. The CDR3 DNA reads TGCGCCAGCAGCCAATTCGGAGGACAGGATGGCTACACCTTC. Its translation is CASSQFGGQDGYTF.

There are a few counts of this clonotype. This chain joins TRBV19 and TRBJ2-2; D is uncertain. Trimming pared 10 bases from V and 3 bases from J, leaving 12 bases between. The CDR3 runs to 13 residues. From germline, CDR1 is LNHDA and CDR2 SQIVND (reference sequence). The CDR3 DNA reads TGTGCCACCCTCGACCGATACACCGGGGAGCTGTTTTTT. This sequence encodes CATLDRYTGELFF.

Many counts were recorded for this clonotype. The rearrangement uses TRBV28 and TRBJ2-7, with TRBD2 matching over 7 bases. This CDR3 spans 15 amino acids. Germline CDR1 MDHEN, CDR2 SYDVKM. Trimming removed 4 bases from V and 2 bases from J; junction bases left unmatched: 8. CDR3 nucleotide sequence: TGTGCCAGCAGTTACCTGGGGGAGGGAACCTACGAGCAGTACTTC. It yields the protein CASSYLGEGTYEQYF.

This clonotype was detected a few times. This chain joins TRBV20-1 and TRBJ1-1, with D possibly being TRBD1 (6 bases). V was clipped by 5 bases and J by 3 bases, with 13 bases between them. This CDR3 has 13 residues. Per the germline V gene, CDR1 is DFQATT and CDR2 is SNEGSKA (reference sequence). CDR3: CSAPAAGDTEAFF. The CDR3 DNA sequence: TGCAGTGCTCCGGCGGCAGGGGACACTGAAGCTTTCTTT.

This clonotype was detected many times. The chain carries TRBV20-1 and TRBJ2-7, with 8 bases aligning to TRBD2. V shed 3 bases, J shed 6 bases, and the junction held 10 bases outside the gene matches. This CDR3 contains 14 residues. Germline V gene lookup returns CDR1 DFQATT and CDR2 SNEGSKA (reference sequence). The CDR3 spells CSARLGTSPGEQYF. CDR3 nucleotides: TGCAGTGCTAGGCTTGGGACTAGTCCCGGCGAGCAGTACTTC.

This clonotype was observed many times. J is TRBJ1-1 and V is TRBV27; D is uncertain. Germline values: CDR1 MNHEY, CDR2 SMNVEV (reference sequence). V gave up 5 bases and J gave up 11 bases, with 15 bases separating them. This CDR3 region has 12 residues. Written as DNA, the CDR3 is TGTGCCAGCAGTCCCCGGGAGAGGGCGGCTTTCTTT. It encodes CASSPRERAAFF.

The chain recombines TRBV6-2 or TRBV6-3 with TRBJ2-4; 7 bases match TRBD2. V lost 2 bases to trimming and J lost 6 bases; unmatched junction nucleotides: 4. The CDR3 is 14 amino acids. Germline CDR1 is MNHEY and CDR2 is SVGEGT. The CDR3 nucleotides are TGTGCCAGCAGTTACGCGGGAGTGGGAAACATTCAGTACTTC. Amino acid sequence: CASSYAGVGNIQYF.

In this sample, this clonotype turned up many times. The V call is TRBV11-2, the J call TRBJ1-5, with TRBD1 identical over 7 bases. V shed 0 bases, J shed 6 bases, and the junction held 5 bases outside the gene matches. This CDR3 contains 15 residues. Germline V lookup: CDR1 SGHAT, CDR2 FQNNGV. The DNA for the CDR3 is TGTGCCAGCAGCTTAGATGTAGGGGGCGGTCAGCCCCAGCATTTT. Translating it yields CASSLDVGGGQPQHF.

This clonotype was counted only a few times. CDR3 sequence reads: CASSGQGQGPLNSPLHF. The CDR3 DNA reads TGTGCCAGCAGCGGCCAGGGCCAAGGACCCCTAAATTCACCCCTCCACTTT. The V gene is TRBV28, the J gene TRBJ1-6, with D possibly being TRBD1 (5 bases). Looked up from germline, CDR1 is MDHEN and CDR2 is SYDVKM. The CDR3 has 17 residues. V shed 6 bases and J shed 7 bases, with 22 bases lying between them.

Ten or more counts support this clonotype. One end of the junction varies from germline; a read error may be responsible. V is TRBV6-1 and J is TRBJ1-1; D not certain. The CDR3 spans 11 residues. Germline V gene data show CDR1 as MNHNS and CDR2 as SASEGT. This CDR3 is CASREEAEAFF. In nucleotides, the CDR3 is TGTGCCAGCAGGGAAGAAGCTGAAGCTTTCTTT.

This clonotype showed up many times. The CDR3 bases are TGTGCCAGCAGCGCAGGACTAGACTACGAGCAGTACTTC. Translating gives CASSAGLDYEQYF. The chain carries TRBV9 and TRBJ2-7, with 7 bases that match TRBD2. The V gene's germline CDR1 is SGDLS and CDR2 YYNGEE. V trimming: 3 bases; J trimming: 3 bases; junction bases outside the gene matches: 3. The CDR3 consists of 13 residues.